A single sample is the source of the 4 T cell receptor beta chains below, sequenced in a study of STAT5B mutations in CD4+ large granular lymphocyte leukemia. The assay was immunoSEQ multiplex PCR, and TCRdb's table has in-frame clones only and misses some. The repertoire holds about 26,000 clones, with approximately 80% as singletons. What was sequenced was CD4+ T cells from blood buffy coats. These receptors came from a human donor in good health.

This rearrangement joins TRBV11-3 to TRBJ2-2; 7 positions agree with TRBD1. The CDR3 has 16 residues. The trim removed 5 bases at V and 4 bases at J, leaving 10 bases unmatched. CDR1 and CDR2 (germline): SGHNT, YENEEA. DNA of the CDR3: TGTGCCAGCAGCCAAACCAGGGGGTTGGGCACCGGGGAGCTGTTTTTT. Amino acid sequence: CASSQTRGLGTGELFF.

This clone was counted only a few times. This chain uses TRBV5-6 with TRBJ1-1; D is unresolved. The CDR3 is made up of 13 amino acids. Trimming stripped 7 bases from V and 11 bases from J, with 21 bases between. Germline CDR1 reads SGHDT; CDR2 reads YYEEEE. The CDR3 loop reads CASLGLGDKGAFF. CDR3 sequence (DNA): TGTGCCAGCCTAGGACTCGGCGACAAGGGCGCTTTCTTT. The whole variable domain, filled in from reference TRBV5-6 and TRBJ1-1, reads DAGVTQSPTHLIKTRGQQVTLRCSPKSGHDTVSWYQQALGQGPQFIFQYYEEEERQRGNFPDRFSGHQFPNYSSELNVNALLLGDSALYLCASLGLGDKGAFFGQGTRLTVV.

The rearrangement uses TRBV5-1 and TRBJ1-1; 9 bases are shared with TRBD1. From germline, CDR1 is SGHRS and CDR2 YFSETQ. The CDR3 sequence is 15 residues long. The V segment lost 3 bases and the J segment 1 base; nucleotides outside the gene matches: 4. The DNA of the CDR3 is TGCGCCAGCAGCTCTTGGACAGGGGAGAACACTGAAGCTTTCTTT. It codes for CASSSWTGENTEAFF.

This clone was found once. The genes are TRBV9 and TRBJ2-5; 7 nucleotides match TRBD1. This CDR3 spans 14 amino acids. Trimming at V came to 4 bases and at J to 2 bases, leaving 5 bases not matched to a gene. Germline-derived CDR1 and CDR2 are SGDLS and YYNGEE. The DNA of the CDR3 is TGTGCCAGCAGCCCGACAGGGACGCAAGAGACCCAGTACTTC. This encodes CASSPTGTQETQYF.